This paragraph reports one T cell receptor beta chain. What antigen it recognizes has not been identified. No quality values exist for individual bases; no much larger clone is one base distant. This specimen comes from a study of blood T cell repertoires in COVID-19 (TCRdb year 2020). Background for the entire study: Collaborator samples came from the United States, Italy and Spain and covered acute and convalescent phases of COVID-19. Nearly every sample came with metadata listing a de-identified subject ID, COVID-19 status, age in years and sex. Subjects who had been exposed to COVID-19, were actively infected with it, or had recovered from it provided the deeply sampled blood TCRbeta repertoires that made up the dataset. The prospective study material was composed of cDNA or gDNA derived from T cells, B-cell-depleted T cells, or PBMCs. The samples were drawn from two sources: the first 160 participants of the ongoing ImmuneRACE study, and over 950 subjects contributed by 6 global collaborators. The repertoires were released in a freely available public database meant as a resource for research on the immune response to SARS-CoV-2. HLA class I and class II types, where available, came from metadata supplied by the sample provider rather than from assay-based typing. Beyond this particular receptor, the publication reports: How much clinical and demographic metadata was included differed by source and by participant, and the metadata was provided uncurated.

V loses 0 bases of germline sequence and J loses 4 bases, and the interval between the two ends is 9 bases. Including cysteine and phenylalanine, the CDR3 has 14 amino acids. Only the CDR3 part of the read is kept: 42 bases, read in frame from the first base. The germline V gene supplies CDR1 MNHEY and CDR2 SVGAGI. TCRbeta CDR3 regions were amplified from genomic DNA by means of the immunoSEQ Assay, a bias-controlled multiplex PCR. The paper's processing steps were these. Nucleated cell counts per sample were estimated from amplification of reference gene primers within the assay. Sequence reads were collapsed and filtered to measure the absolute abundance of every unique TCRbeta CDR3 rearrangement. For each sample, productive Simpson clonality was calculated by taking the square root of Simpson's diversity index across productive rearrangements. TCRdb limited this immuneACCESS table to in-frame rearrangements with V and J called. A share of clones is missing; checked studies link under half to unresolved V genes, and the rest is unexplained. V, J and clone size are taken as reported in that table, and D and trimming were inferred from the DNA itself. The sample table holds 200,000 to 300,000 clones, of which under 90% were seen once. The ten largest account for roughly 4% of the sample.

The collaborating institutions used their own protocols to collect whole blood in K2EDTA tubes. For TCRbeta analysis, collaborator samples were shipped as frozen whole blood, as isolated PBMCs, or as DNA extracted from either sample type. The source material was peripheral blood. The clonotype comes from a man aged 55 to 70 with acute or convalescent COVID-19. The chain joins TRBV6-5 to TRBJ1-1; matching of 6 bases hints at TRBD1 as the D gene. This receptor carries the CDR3 CASSYSGGGTEAFF. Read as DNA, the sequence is TGTGCCAGCAGTTACTCAGGGGGGGGCACTGAAGCTTTCTTT.